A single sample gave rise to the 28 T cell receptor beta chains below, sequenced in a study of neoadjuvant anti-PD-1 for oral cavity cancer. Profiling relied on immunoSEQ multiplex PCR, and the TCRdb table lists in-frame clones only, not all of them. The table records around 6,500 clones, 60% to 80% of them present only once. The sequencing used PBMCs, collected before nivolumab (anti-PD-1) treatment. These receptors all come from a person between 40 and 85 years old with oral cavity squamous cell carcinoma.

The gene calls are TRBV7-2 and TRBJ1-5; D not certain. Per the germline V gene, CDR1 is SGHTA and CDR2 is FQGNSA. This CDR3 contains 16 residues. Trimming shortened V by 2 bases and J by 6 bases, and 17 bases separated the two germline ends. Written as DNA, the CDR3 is TGTGCCAGCAGCTTAACCGGTCTGAAGGGAGGTCAGCCCCAGCATTTT. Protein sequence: CASSLTGLKGGQPQHF.

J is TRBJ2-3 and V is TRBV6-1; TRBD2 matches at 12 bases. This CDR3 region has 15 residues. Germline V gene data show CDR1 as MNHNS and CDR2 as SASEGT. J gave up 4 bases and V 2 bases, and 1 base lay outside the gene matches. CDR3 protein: CASSELAGGPDTQYF. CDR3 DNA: TGTGCCAGCAGTGAACTAGCGGGGGGGCCAGATACGCAGTATTTT.

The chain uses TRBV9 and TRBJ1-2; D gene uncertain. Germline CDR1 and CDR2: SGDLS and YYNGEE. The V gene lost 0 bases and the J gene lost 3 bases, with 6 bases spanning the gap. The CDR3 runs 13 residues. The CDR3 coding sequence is TGTGCCAGCAGCGTAGGAGACGACTATGGCTACACCTTC. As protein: CASSVGDDYGYTF.

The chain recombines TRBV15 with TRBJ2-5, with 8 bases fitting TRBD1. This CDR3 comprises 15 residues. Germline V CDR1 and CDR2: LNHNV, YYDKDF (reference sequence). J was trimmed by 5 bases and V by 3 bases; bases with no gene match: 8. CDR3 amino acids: CATSSERDRGETQYF. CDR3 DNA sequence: TGTGCCACCAGCAGCGAGAGAGACAGGGGCGAGACCCAGTACTTC.

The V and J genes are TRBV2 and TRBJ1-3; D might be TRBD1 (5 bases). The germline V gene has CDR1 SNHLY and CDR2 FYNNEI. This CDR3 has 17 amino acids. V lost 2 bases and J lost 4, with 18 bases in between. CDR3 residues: CASSEMGGQSSGNTIYF. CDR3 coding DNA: TGTGCCAGCAGTGAAATGGGGGGTCAGTCCTCAGGAAACACCATATATTTT.

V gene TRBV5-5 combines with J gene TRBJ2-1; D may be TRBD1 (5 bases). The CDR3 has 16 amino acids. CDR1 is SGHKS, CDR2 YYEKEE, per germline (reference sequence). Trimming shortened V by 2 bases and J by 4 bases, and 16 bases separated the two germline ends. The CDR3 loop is CASSLSLGVSYNEQFF. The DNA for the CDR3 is TGTGCCAGCAGCTTATCATTAGGGGTTAGTTACAATGAGCAGTTCTTC.

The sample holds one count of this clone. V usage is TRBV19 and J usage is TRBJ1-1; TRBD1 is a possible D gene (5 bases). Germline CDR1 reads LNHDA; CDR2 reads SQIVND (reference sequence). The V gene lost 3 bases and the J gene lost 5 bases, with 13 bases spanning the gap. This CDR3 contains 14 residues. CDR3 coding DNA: TGTGCCAGTAGTATGGGGACGGGTAAAACTGAAGCTTTCTTT. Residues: CASSMGTGKTEAFF.

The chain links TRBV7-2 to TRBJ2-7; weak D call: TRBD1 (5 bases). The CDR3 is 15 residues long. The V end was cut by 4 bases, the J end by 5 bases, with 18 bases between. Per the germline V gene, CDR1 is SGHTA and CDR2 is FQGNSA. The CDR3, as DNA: TGTGCCAGCAGCTCCCAACCAGGGTATCTGGACGAGCAGTACTTC. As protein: CASSSQPGYLDEQYF.

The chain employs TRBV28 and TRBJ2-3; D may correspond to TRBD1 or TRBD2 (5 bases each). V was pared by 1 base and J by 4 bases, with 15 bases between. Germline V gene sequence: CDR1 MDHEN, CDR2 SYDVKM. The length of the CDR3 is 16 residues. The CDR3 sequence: CASSLSSGSGADTQYF. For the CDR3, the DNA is TGTGCCAGCAGTTTATCCTCAGGGAGTGGCGCAGATACGCAGTATTTT.

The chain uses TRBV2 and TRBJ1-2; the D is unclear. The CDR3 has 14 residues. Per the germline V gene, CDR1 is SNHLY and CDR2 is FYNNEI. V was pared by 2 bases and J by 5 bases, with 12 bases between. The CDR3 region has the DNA TGTGCCAGCAGTGAACTAGGGAATTGGTATGGCTACACCTTC. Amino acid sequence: CASSELGNWYGYTF.

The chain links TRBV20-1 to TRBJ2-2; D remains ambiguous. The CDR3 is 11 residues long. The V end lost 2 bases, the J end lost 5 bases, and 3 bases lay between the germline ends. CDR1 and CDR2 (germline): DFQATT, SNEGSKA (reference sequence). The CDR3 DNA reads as TGCAGTGCTAGACATACCGGGGAGCTGTTTTTT. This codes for CSARHTGELFF.

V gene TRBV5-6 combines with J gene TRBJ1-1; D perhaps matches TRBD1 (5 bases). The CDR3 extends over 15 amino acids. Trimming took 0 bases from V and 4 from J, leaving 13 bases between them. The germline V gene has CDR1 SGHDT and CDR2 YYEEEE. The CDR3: CASSLDIQGSTEAFF. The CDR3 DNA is TGTGCCAGCAGCTTGGATATTCAGGGATCCACTGAAGCTTTCTTT. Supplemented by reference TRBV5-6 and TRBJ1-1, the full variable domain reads DAGVTQSPTHLIKTRGQQVTLRCSPKSGHDTVSWYQQALGQGPQFIFQYYEEEERQRGNFPDRFSGHQFPNYSSELNVNALLLGDSALYLCASSLDIQGSTEAFFGQGTRLTVV.

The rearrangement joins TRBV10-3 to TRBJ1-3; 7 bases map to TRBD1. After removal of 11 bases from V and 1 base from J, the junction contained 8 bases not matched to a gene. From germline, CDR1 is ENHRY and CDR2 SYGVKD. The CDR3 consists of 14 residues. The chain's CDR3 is CAVSRGGSGNTIYF. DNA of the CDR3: TGTGCCGTCTCCAGGGGGGGGTCTGGAAACACCATATATTTT.

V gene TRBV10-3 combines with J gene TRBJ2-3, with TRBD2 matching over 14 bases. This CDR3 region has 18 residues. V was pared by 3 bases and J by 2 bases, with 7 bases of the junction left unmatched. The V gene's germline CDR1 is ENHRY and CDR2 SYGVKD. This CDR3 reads CAISDPGTSGGYTDTQYF. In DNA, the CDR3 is TGTGCCATCAGTGATCCTGGGACTAGCGGGGGATACACAGATACGCAGTATTTT.

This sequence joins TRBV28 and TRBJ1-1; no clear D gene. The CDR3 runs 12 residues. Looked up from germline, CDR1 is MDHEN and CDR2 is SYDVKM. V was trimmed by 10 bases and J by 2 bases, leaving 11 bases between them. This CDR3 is CATWTVNTEAFF. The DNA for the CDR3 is TGTGCCACTTGGACGGTTAACACTGAAGCTTTCTTT.

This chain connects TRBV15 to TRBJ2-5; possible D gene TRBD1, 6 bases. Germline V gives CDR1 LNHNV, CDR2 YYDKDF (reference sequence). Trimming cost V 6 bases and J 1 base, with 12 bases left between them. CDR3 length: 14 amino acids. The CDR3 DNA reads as TGTGCCACCAGACCGGGACACATCCAAGAGACCCAGTACTTC. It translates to CATRPGHIQETQYF.

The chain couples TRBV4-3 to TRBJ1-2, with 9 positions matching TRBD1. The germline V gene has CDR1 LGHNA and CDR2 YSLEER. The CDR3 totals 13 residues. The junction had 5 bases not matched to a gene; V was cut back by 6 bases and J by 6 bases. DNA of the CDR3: TGCGCCAGCAGGCGACAGGGGGACGATGGCTACACCTTC. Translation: CASRRQGDDGYTF.

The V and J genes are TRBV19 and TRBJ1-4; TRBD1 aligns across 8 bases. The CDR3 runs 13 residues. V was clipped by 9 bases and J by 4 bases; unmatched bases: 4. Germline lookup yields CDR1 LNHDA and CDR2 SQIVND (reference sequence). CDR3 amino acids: CASRDRINEKLFF. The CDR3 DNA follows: TGTGCCAGCCGGGACAGGATTAATGAAAAACTGTTTTTT.

The CDR3 nucleotides read TGTGCCAGCAGCTTACCCAGGGGGCTTGGAGAGACCCAGTACTTC. Protein sequence: CASSLPRGLGETQYF. The chain links TRBV5-6 to TRBJ2-5; 8 bases are shared with TRBD1. CDR3 length: 15 residues. Germline CDR1 SGHDT, CDR2 YYEEEE. J gave up 4 bases and V 2 bases, and 7 bases lay outside the gene matches. Drawing the rest from reference TRBV5-6 and TRBJ2-5, the complete variable domain is DAGVTQSPTHLIKTRGQQVTLRCSPKSGHDTVSWYQQALGQGPQFIFQYYEEEERQRGNFPDRFSGHQFPNYSSELNVNALLLGDSALYLCASSLPRGLGETQYFGPGTRLLVL.

CDR3 loop: CASSQSSAGGYNEQFF. The CDR3 nucleotides read TGCGCCAGCAGCCAGTCCTCAGCGGGCGGCTACAATGAGCAGTTCTTC. The chain combines TRBV4-3 with TRBJ2-1, with D perhaps matching TRBD2 (6 bases). The CDR3 spans 16 residues. The germline V and J ends were trimmed by 3 bases and 3 bases, with 15 bases remaining between them. Per the germline V gene, CDR1 is LGHNA and CDR2 is YSLEER.

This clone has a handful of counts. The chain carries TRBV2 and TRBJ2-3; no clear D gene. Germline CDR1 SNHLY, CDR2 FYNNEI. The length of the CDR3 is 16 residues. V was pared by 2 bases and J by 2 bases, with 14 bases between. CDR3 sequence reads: CASSERANLLTDTQYF. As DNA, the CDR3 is TGTGCCAGCAGTGAAAGGGCCAACTTGCTCACAGATACGCAGTATTTT.

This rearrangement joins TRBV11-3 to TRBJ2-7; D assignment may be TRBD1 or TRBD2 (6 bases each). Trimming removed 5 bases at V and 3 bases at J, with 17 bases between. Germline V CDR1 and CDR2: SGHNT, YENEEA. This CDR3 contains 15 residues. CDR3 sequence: CASSGGGGTGYEQYF. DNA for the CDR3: TGTGCCAGCAGCGGAGGAGGGGGTACGGGCTACGAGCAGTACTTC.

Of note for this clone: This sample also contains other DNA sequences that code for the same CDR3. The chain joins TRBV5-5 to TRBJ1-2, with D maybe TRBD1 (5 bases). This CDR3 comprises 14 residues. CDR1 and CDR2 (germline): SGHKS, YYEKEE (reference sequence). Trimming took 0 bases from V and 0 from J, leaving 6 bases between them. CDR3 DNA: TGTGCCAGCAGCTTGGGGACAACTAACTATGGCTACACCTTC. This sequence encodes CASSLGTTNYGYTF.

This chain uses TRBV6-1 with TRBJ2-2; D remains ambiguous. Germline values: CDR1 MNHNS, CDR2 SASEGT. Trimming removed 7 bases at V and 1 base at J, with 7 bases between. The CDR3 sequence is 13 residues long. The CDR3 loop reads CASNYLNTGELFF. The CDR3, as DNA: TGTGCCAGCAACTACCTGAACACCGGGGAGCTGTTTTTT.

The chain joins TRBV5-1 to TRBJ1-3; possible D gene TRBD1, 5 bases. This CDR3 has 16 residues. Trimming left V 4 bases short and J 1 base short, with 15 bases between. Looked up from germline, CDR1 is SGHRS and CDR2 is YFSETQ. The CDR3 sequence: CASSQGPIESGNTIYF. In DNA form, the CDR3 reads TGCGCCAGCAGCCAGGGACCCATCGAGTCTGGAAACACCATATATTTT.

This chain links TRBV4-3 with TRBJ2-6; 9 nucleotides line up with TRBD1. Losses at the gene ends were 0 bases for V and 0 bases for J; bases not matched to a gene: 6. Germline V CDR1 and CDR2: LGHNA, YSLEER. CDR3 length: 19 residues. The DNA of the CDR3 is TGCGCCAGCAGCCAAGATCCGGGACAGGGAAGCTCTGGGGCCAACGTCCTGACTTTC. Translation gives CASSQDPGQGSSGANVLTF.

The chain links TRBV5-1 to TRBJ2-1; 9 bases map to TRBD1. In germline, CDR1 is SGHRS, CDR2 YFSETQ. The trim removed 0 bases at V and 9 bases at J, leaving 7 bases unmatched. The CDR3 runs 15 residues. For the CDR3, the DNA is TGCGCCAGCAGCTTGGCGGTACAGGGGGCCGGTGAGCAGTTCTTC. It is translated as CASSLAVQGAGEQFF.

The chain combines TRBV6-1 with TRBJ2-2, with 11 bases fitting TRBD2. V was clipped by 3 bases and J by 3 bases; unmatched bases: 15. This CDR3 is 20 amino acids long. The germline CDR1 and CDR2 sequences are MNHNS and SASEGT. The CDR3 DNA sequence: TGTGCCAGCAGTGATCTTTTTGCCCCCGCTAGCGGGGGGTACACCGGGGAGCTGTTTTTT. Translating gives CASSDLFAPASGGYTGELFF.